A selection of T cell receptor beta chains follows, all from one sample in a study of immune characterization of retroperitoneal liposarcoma. TCRdb independently ran MiXCR on the PCR reads; one entry per CDR3 protein. The sample shows about 19,000 distinct CDR3 sequences, approximately 37% of them seen only once. The specimen was blood. The receptors stem from a male donor with retroperitoneal liposarcoma. CDR3s include the opening cysteine and the closing phenylalanine or tryptophan. The order of the fields is V gene, J gene, D gene, clone size, CDR3 protein, CDR3 DNA. D genes are given only for firm matches. Clone sizes are given selectively: once, few, many, or a class where the clone is expanded.

TRBV27	TRBJ2-3	.	medium-sized	CASSLRFGQTSTDTQYF	TGTGCCAGCAGTCTGCGTTTCGGACAGACGAGCACAGATACGCAGTATTTT
TRBV10-3	TRBJ2-2	TRBD2	.	CATGTINTGELFF	TGTGCCACGGGGACTATAAACACCGGGGAGCTGTTTTTT
TRBV7-8	TRBJ2-3	TRBD1	few	CASSLGPGTGYTDTQYF	TGTGCCAGCAGCTTAGGACCCGGGACAGGGTATACAGATACGCAGTATTTT
TRBV7-2	TRBJ2-2	.	medium-sized	CASSLGRTGELFF	TGTGCCAGCAGCTTAGGCCGGACCGGGGAGCTGTTTTTT
TRBV6-1	TRBJ2-1	.	few	CASSLKGGDEQFF	TGTGCCAGCAGTCTCAAGGGGGGAGACGAGCAGTTCTTC
TRBV6-2/TRBV6-3	TRBJ2-1	.	.	CASSQGGEQFF	TGTGCCAGCAGTCAAGGAGGTGAGCAGTTCTTC
TRBV10-2	TRBJ1-1	.	.	CASSHANTEAFF	TGCGCCAGCAGTCACGCCAACACTGAAGCTTTCTTT
TRBV5-6	TRBJ2-7	TRBD1	.	CASSLTGDPYEQYF	TGTGCCAGCAGCTTAACAGGGGACCCCTACGAGCAGTACTTC
TRBV12-3/TRBV12-4	TRBJ1-4	.	many	CASSLAPSTNEKLFF	TGTGCCAGCAGTTTAGCGCCCTCAACTAATGAAAAACTGTTTTTT
TRBV27	TRBJ2-3	.	many	CASRGLGIGADTQYF	TGTGCCAGCAGAGGGCTGGGGATCGGGGCAGATACGCAGTATTTT
TRBV11-2	TRBJ2-1	.	few	CASSLGIRGDGRETQFF	TGTGCCAGCAGCTTAGGAATTCGAGGAGACGGTCGGGAGACCCAGTTCTTC
TRBV5-1	TRBJ1-6	TRBD1	.	CASSSDRENNSPLHF	TGCGCCAGCAGCTCGGACAGGGAAAATAATTCACCCCTCCACTTT
TRBV6-6	TRBJ1-6	.	.	CASSYSINSPLHF	TGTGCCAGCAGTTACTCGATTAATTCACCCCTCCACTTT
TRBV12-3/TRBV12-4	TRBJ2-1	.	.	CASSLVPGEQFF	TGTGCCAGCAGTTTAGTGCCGGGGGAGCAGTTCTTC
TRBV7-2	TRBJ2-7	.	.	CASSFNGGYEQYF	TGTGCCAGCAGCTTTAACGGGGGCTACGAGCAGTACTTC
TRBV7-9	TRBJ2-3	TRBD2	many	CASSGTAGADTQYF	TGTGCCAGCAGCGGTACGGCGGGAGCGGATACGCAGTATTTT
TRBV11-2	TRBJ2-1	.	many	CASSFGAGKKDEQFF	TGTGCCAGCAGCTTTGGTGCTGGAAAAAAAGATGAGCAGTTCTTC
TRBV27	TRBJ2-7	TRBD1	.	CASSLGQGGAYPYEQYF	TGTGCCAGCAGTTTGGGACAGGGGGGCGCTTACCCCTACGAGCAGTACTTC
TRBV6-1	TRBJ2-1	.	few	CASSPSRGYYNEQFF	TGTGCCAGCAGCCCCTCCCGGGGCTACTACAATGAGCAGTTCTTC
TRBV6-1	TRBJ2-7	TRBD2	medium-sized	CASSRTGTRGDYEQYF	TGTGCCAGCAGTCGTACCGGGACTAGGGGAGATTACGAGCAGTACTTC
TRBV11-3	TRBJ2-3	TRBD2	.	CASSSLAGSGTQYF	TGTGCCAGCAGCTCCCTAGCGGGGTCAGGGACGCAGTATTTT
TRBV4-3	TRBJ2-7	TRBD2	once	CASSPGGVTGPYEQYF	TGCGCCAGCAGCCCGGGAGGGGTCACCGGGCCCTACGAGCAGTACTTC
TRBV11-3	TRBJ2-5	TRBD1	.	CASSLDLGTEETQYF	TGTGCCAGCAGCTTAGATCTGGGGACAGAAGAGACCCAGTACTTC
TRBV5-1	TRBJ2-3	TRBD2	.	CASSRQLTSGSRTDTQYF	TGCGCCAGCAGTCGTCAACTAACTAGCGGGTCCCGCACAGATACGCAGTATTTT
TRBV5-6	TRBJ2-7	.	once	CASSLNRLTYEQYF	TGTGCCAGCAGCTTGAACAGGCTTACCTACGAGCAGTACTTC
TRBV6-1	TRBJ1-6	TRBD1	.	CASGQGWSPLHF	TGTGCCAGCGGACAGGGCTGGTCACCCCTCCACTTT
TRBV11-2	TRBJ2-5	.	many	CASRGGYGIQETQYF	TGTGCCAGCAGAGGGGGATACGGAATCCAAGAGACCCAGTACTTC
TRBV27	TRBJ2-3	.	.	CASSLRTDLGTDTQYF	TGTGCCAGCAGCCTTCGGACCGACTTAGGGACAGATACGCAGTATTTT